These 32 T cell receptor beta chains were all obtained from the same sample, sequenced in a study of Ad26.COV2.S vaccination and SARS-CoV-2 variants. The treatment was: some 20 received Ad26.COV2.S at low or high dose, single or two shots; several received placebo; per-sample allocation not given. Samples were taken on day 63 after the first vaccine or placebo injection. The protocol was immunoSEQ multiplex PCR, while the TCRdb copy is restricted to in-frame clones and leaves out a portion. Of about 480,000 clones in the sample, roughly 87% were seen once. Sequencing was performed on peripheral blood, taken in a trial of Ad26.COV2.S vaccine versus placebo. All receptors derive from a person between 18 and 59 years old who received the Ad26.COV2.S COVID-19 vaccine or a placebo.

The J gene is TRBJ1-2, the V gene TRBV29-1, with D possibly being TRBD1 (5 bases). Trimming removed 4 bases from V and 7 bases from J, with 10 bases in between. Germline CDR1 is SQVTM and CDR2 is ANQGSEA. This CDR3 has 11 residues. The CDR3 loop reads CSVAGPGGYTF. Written as DNA, the CDR3 is TGCAGCGTTGCGGGGCCCGGTGGCTACACCTTC.

The chain employs TRBV9 and TRBJ1-2; 7 bases match TRBD1. CDR3 length: 15 amino acids. CDR1 and CDR2 from the germline V gene are SGDLS and YYNGEE. With 2 bases clipped from V and 4 bases from J, the junction kept 8 bases outside the gene matches. The DNA of the CDR3 is TGTGCCAGCAGCGTTGGGACAGCGAACCTCTATGGCTACACCTTC. This translates into CASSVGTANLYGYTF.

A few counts support this clone. For the CDR3, the DNA is TGTGCCAGCAGCCGTGGGACTAGCGGAGCCTCCTACGAGCAGTACTTC. As protein: CASSRGTSGASYEQYF. The V and J genes are TRBV11-2 and TRBJ2-7; 11 bases map to TRBD2. CDR1 is SGHAT, CDR2 FQNNGV, per germline. Trimming removed 5 bases from V and 0 bases from J; junction bases left unmatched: 6. This CDR3 has 16 residues.

The chain uses TRBV7-3 and TRBJ2-7; 11 bases are shared with TRBD2. The junction had 12 bases not matched to a gene; V was cut back by 5 bases and J by 3 bases. The CDR3 consists of 17 residues. Looked up from germline, CDR1 is SGHTA and CDR2 is FQGTGA. Here the CDR3 DNA reads TGTGCCAGCAGCCCTAGCGGGAGGCCCTCCGAATACTACGAGCAGTACTTC. Translating gives CASSPSGRPSEYYEQYF.

This clone was picked up a small number of times. The J gene is TRBJ1-1, the V gene TRBV6-2 or TRBV6-3; D is perhaps TRBD1 (5 bases). This CDR3 spans 12 amino acids. Germline CDR1 MNHEY, CDR2 SVGEGT. V dropped 2 bases and J dropped 8 bases, with 9 bases sitting between them. CDR3 region: CASSYGTREAFF. The CDR3 DNA follows: TGTGCCAGCAGTTACGGGACGCGAGAAGCTTTCTTT.

Only a few counts were recorded for this clone. The chain links TRBV6-2 or TRBV6-3 to TRBJ1-5, with unresolved D. The CDR3 loop spans 14 amino acids. V was clipped by 4 bases and J by 6 bases, with 13 bases between them. The V gene's germline CDR1 is MNHEY and CDR2 SVGEGT. The CDR3: CASSSQGMGQPQHF. Here the CDR3 DNA reads TGTGCCAGCAGTTCACAAGGGATGGGTCAGCCCCAGCATTTT.

CDR3 coding DNA: TGTGCCAGCAGCCAAGTACCGCGACTAGCGGGAGCTCTAGATACGCAGTATTTT. This codes for CASSQVPRLAGALDTQYF. The rearrangement links TRBV14 to TRBJ2-3, with 12 bases fitting TRBD2. Trimming at V came to 1 base and at J to 5 bases, leaving 10 bases not matched to a gene. Germline loops: CDR1 SGHDN, CDR2 FVKESK. CDR3 length: 18 residues. The complete variable domain, with remaining parts taken from reference TRBV14 and TRBJ2-3, reads EAGVTQFPSHSVIEKGQTVTLRCDPISGHDNLYWYRRVMGKEIKFLLHFVKESKQDESGMPNNRFLAERTGGTYSTLKVQPAELEDSGVYFCASSQVPRLAGALDTQYFGPGTRLTVL.

The sample holds a few counts of this clone. The chain links TRBV7-9 to TRBJ2-7; D may match TRBD1 or TRBD2 (5 bases each). The germline V gene has CDR1 SEHNR and CDR2 FQNEAQ (reference sequence). The CDR3 contains 13 residues. The ends were cut back, 4 bases at V and 7 bases at J, with 14 bases in the middle. The CDR3 DNA reads TGTGCCAGCAGCTGGGACGGTCTAAGAGAGCAGTACTTC. Translation gives CASSWDGLREQYF.

The chain has TRBV7-2 and TRBJ1-5; D remains unclear. Trimming stripped 1 base from V and 4 bases from J, with 11 bases between. The CDR3 runs 15 residues. Germline lookup yields CDR1 SGHTA and CDR2 FQGNSA. CDR3 sequence reads: CASSLVGTDNQPQHF. DNA of the CDR3: TGTGCCAGCAGCTTAGTTGGAACGGATAATCAGCCCCAGCATTTT.

This rearrangement joins TRBV7-2 to TRBJ2-7, with 7 bases identical to TRBD2. Trimming at V came to 6 bases and at J to 1 base, leaving 9 bases not matched to a gene. In germline, CDR1 is SGHTA, CDR2 FQGNSA. The CDR3 has 15 residues. As DNA, the CDR3 is TGTGCCAGCAGTCTGCATGGGGGGGTTTCCTACGAGCAGTACTTC. Translated: CASSLHGGVSYEQYF.

The gene calls are TRBV7-9 and TRBJ1-2, with D possibly TRBD1 on 6 matching bases. V lost 2 bases, J lost 3 bases, and 10 bases lay in between. The CDR3 contains 14 residues. Germline lookup yields CDR1 SEHNR and CDR2 FQNEAQ (reference sequence). The CDR3 DNA is TGTGCCAGCAGCTTAAGCAGGGGAGACTATGGCTACACCTTC. Its protein is CASSLSRGDYGYTF. The entire variable domain, with the rest obtained from reference TRBV7-9 and TRBJ1-2, is as follows: DTGVSQNPRHKITKRGQNVTFRCDPISEHNRLYWYRQTLGQGPEFLTYFQNEAQLEKSRLLSDRFSAERPKGSFSTLEIQRTEQGDSAMYLCASSLSRGDYGYTFGSGTRLTVV.

The chain links TRBV7-8 to TRBJ2-1; 13 nucleotides align to TRBD2. The V and J ends lost 3 bases and 10 bases, in that order; junction bases with no gene match: 15. CDR3 length: 18 residues. Looked up from germline, CDR1 is SGHVS and CDR2 is FQNEAQ. CDR3 bases: TGTGCCAGCAGCTTGGGACTAGCGGGACCTCTGGCTTCCCTCGAGCAGTTCTTC. This translates into CASSLGLAGPLASLEQFF.

V gene TRBV11-1 combines with J gene TRBJ2-3, with D tentatively TRBD1 (7 bases). This CDR3 region has 15 residues. The V end lost 5 bases, the J end lost 4 bases, and 16 bases lay between the germline ends. Germline loops: CDR1 SGHAT, CDR2 FQDESV (reference sequence). DNA of the CDR3: TGTGCCAGCAGCCCGTACCGCAGGGGGGCAGATACGCAGTATTTT. Translation: CASSPYRRGADTQYF.

This chain joins TRBV24-1 and TRBJ1-2; possibly TRBD1 for D (6 bases). The germline V and J ends were trimmed by 1 base and 4 bases, with 9 bases remaining between them. CDR1 KGHDR and CDR2 SFDVKD come from the germline V gene. The length of the CDR3 is 14 residues. CDR3 DNA sequence: TGTGCCACCAGTGATTTTAGGACAGTCTATGGCTACACCTTC. This encodes CATSDFRTVYGYTF.

The CDR3 nucleotides read TGTGCCAGCAGTGAAGACCGGGGTAAATATGAGCAGTTCTTC. Protein product: CASSEDRGKYEQFF. The chain links TRBV2 to TRBJ2-1; possible D gene TRBD2, 5 bases. CDR3 size: 14 residues. The V gene lost 1 base and the J gene lost 8 bases, with 12 bases spanning the gap. Germline V gene data show CDR1 as SNHLY and CDR2 as FYNNEI.

The chain has TRBV6-2 or TRBV6-3 and TRBJ2-7; no clear D gene. The germline gives CDR1 MNHEY, CDR2 SVGEGT. V lost 1 base and J 7 bases, leaving 5 bases between the germline ends. CDR3 length: 11 amino acids. The CDR3 nucleotides are TGTGCCAGCAGTTACTTGGGGGAGCAGTACTTC. Its protein is CASSYLGEQYF.

As concerns this clone: Different DNA sequences within this sample yield the same CDR3. In nucleotides, the CDR3 is TGCAGTGCTCGGGGGGGGTACGAGCAGTACTTC. This translates into CSARGGYEQYF. The chain joins TRBV20-1 to TRBJ2-7; the match to TRBD2 covers 8 bases. The V segment lost 5 bases and the J segment 4 bases; nucleotides outside the gene matches: 1. CDR1 DFQATT and CDR2 SNEGSKA come from the germline V gene (reference sequence). The CDR3 sequence is 11 residues long.

This rearrangement joins TRBV27 to TRBJ2-3, with a possible D match to TRBD2 (6 bases). This CDR3 is built from 15 residues. Germline CDR1 MNHEY, CDR2 SMNVEV (reference sequence). V lost 0 bases and J 4 bases, leaving 11 bases between the germline ends. The chain's CDR3 is CASSLSGGGPDTQYF. CDR3 nucleotide sequence: TGTGCCAGCAGTTTATCGGGGGGAGGTCCAGATACGCAGTATTTT.

This chain joins TRBV27 and TRBJ2-1; possibly TRBD2 for D (5 bases). This CDR3 is 18 amino acids long. The V end was cut by 5 bases, the J end by 1 base, with 21 bases between. Germline V gene data show CDR1 as MNHEY and CDR2 as SMNVEV (reference sequence). The CDR3 bases are TGTGCCAGCAGTGTGAGAGGGCGGGCCCGACGGTCCTACAATGAGCAGTTCTTC. It yields the protein CASSVRGRARRSYNEQFF.

This rearrangement joins TRBV6-4 to TRBJ2-7, with D tentatively TRBD2 (5 bases). The CDR3 loop spans 11 amino acids. V was pared by 9 bases and J by 2 bases, with 8 bases between. The germline V gene encodes CDR1 MRHNA and CDR2 SNTAGT. CDR3 DNA sequence: TGTGCCAGGGAGGAGCCCTACGAGCAGTACTTC. Protein product: CAREEPYEQYF.

This clone was seen more than once but under ten times. The chain links TRBV15 to TRBJ2-5, with D perhaps TRBD1 (6 bases). The germline CDR1 and CDR2 sequences are LNHNV and YYDKDF (reference sequence). The CDR3 runs to 15 residues. Trimming removed 5 bases at V and 4 bases at J, with 17 bases between. CDR3 coding DNA: TGTGCCACCAGCGGAAACGAACAGGGAAGAGAGACCCAGTACTTC. It specifies CATSGNEQGRETQYF.

J is TRBJ2-1 and V is TRBV10-1, with 13 bases identical to TRBD2. Trimming removed 4 bases from V and 7 bases from J; junction bases left unmatched: 4. Germline V gene lookup returns CDR1 WNHNN and CDR2 SYGVQD (reference sequence). The CDR3 is 15 amino acids. CDR3 amino acids: CASSGTSGSGNEQFF. Written as DNA, the CDR3 is TGCGCCAGCAGTGGGACTAGCGGGAGTGGAAATGAGCAGTTCTTC.

The rearrangement links TRBV29-1 to TRBJ2-1, with 7 bases lining up with TRBD2. Germline V gene lookup returns CDR1 SQVTM and CDR2 ANQGSEA. Trimming cost V 6 bases and J 7 bases; bases outside gene matches: 12. This CDR3 is 14 amino acids long. CDR3 sequence reads: CSVGPSGPQNEQFF. DNA of the CDR3: TGCAGCGTGGGCCCTAGCGGACCTCAGAATGAGCAGTTCTTC.

The J gene is TRBJ1-1, the V gene TRBV6-1, with TRBD1 identical over 7 bases. The CDR3 runs to 17 residues. Trimming took 6 bases from V and 4 from J; bases not matched to a gene: 17. Germline V CDR1 and CDR2: MNHNS, SASEGT. CDR3 sequence (DNA): TGTGCCAGCAGAGAAAGCAGGGGGGGAATTCGGAGCACTGAAGCTTTCTTT. Amino acids: CASRESRGGIRSTEAFF.

The V call is TRBV28, the J call TRBJ2-1; 9 nucleotides align to TRBD2. The J segment lost 7 bases and the V segment lost 5 bases, leaving 3 bases of the junction unmatched. This CDR3 spans 13 amino acids. Germline values: CDR1 MDHEN, CDR2 SYDVKM. The CDR3 here is CASSSGRLNEQFF. The CDR3 DNA sequence: TGTGCCAGCAGTAGCGGGAGGCTTAATGAGCAGTTCTTC.

This clone was observed a few times. V gene TRBV28 combines with J gene TRBJ2-3; 9 bases line up with TRBD2. Trimming cost V 2 bases and J 5 bases; bases outside gene matches: 5. CDR1 is MDHEN and CDR2 is SYDVKM in the germline V gene. The CDR3 consists of 15 residues. For the CDR3, the DNA is TGTGCCAGCAGTTTAGGCGGGAGGGTGAGAGATACGCAGTATTTT. It yields the protein CASSLGGRVRDTQYF.

The V call is TRBV2, the J call TRBJ2-3; weak D call: TRBD2 (6 bases). The CDR3 is made up of 15 amino acids. Trimming cost V 4 bases and J 2 bases, with 13 bases left between them. Germline V CDR1 and CDR2: SNHLY, FYNNEI. The CDR3, as DNA: TGTGCCAGCAGTGTCCGGGACTGGTACACAGATACGCAGTATTTT. It is translated as CASSVRDWYTDTQYF.

The chain carries TRBV5-4 and TRBJ2-3; tentatively, D is TRBD2 (6 bases). V was clipped by 0 bases and J by 1 base, with 6 bases between them. There are 14 residues in the CDR3. Germline V lookup: CDR1 SGHNT, CDR2 YYREEE (reference sequence). The CDR3 DNA reads as TGTGCCAGCAGCTTGGGACTAGGCACAGATACGCAGTATTTT. This sequence encodes CASSLGLGTDTQYF.

This chain joins TRBV29-1 and TRBJ2-1; D is ambiguous. V was cut by 7 bases and J by 9 bases, with 22 bases left in between. Looked up from germline, CDR1 is SQVTM and CDR2 is ANQGSEA. This CDR3 spans 14 amino acids. CDR3 sequence: CSGSRTPQQGEQFF. DNA for the CDR3: TGCAGCGGATCAAGGACGCCCCAACAAGGTGAGCAGTTCTTC.

The CDR3 here is CASSQAIRGTEAFF. The DNA for the CDR3 is TGTGCCAGCAGCCAAGCCATCCGGGGCACTGAAGCTTTCTTT. This chain joins TRBV14 and TRBJ1-1; D ambiguous. Trimming removed 1 base at V and 4 bases at J, with 10 bases between. The germline gives CDR1 SGHDN, CDR2 FVKESK. This CDR3 is 14 amino acids long.

The chain combines TRBV7-6 with TRBJ2-1, with 8 bases identical to TRBD2. The CDR3 consists of 15 residues. CDR1 and CDR2 from the germline V gene are SGHVS and FNYEAQ. V lost 6 bases, J lost 4 bases, and 8 bases stayed unmatched. The CDR3 spells CASSSGSGTYNEQFF. In DNA, the CDR3 is TGTGCCAGCAGTTCGGGTAGCGGGACTTACAATGAGCAGTTCTTC.

This chain uses TRBV6-2 or TRBV6-3 with TRBJ2-1; 12 nucleotides agree with TRBD2. V dropped 0 bases and J dropped 12; count of bases not matched to a gene: 9. Germline V CDR1 and CDR2: MNHEY, SVGEGT. There are 16 residues in the CDR3. DNA for the CDR3: TGTGCCAGCAGTTACTCTAGGACTAGCGGGAACCTGGGGCAGTTCTTC. Encoded protein: CASSYSRTSGNLGQFF.